Described below is a single T cell receptor (beta chain) sequence and its context. Its matching antigen is unknown. The entry originates in a study of T cell responses to AZD1222 COVID-19 vaccine. Germline CDR1 reads SGHVS; CDR2 reads FQNEAQ. V was pared by 3 bases and J by 3 bases, with 11 bases between. The CDR3 length is 14 residues. Profiling relied on immunoSEQ multiplex PCR, and the TCRdb table lists in-frame clones only, not all of them. This sample has fewer than 120,000 clones, with roughly 90% found just once. General study findings and limits: A rise in Spike-specific TCR breadth and depth followed two AZD1222 doses.

The chain recombines TRBV7-8 with TRBJ1-2; D perhaps matches TRBD1 (5 bases). The TCR comes from an adult in good health. The starting material was peripheral blood, obtained on day 0 of AZD1222 vaccination. The CDR3 protein is CASSLGGIYYGYTF. The CDR3 nucleotides are TGTGCCAGCAGCTTGGGGGGAATATACTATGGCTACACCTTC.